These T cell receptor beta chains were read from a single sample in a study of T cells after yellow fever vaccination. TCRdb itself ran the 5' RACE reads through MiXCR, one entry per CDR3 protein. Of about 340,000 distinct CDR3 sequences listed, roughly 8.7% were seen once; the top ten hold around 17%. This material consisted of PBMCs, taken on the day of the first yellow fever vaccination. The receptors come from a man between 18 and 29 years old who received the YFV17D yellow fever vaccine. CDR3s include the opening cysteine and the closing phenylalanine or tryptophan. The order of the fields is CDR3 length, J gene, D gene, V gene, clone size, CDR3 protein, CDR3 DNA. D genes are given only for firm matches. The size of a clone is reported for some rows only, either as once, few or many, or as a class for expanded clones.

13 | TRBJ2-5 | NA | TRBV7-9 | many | CAAAIMGDETQYF | TGTGCCGCAGCTATTATGGGAGACGAGACCCAGTACTTC
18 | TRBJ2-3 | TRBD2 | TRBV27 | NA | CASSPPILAGGRQDTQYF | TGTGCCAGCAGTCCCCCCATCCTAGCGGGGGGGAGACAAGATACGCAGTATTTT
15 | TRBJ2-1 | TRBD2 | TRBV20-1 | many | CSARGGGGANNEQFF | TGCAGTGCTAGAGGAGGCGGGGGGGCCAACAATGAGCAGTTCTTC
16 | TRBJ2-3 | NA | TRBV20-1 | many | CSANPRIFSSTDTQYF | TGCAGTGCCAACCCGAGGATTTTCTCTAGCACAGATACGCAGTATTTT
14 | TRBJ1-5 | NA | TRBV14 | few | CASSQWKTNQPQHF | TGTGCCAGCAGCCAATGGAAGACCAATCAGCCCCAGCATTTT
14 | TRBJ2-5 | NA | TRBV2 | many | CASTKDSELQTQYF | TGTGCCAGTACCAAGGACAGCGAGCTGCAGACCCAGTACTTC
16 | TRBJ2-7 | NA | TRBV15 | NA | CATSRDPHRFPYEQYF | TGTGCCACCAGCAGAGATCCCCACAGGTTTCCCTACGAGCAGTACTTC
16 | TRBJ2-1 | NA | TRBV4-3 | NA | CACSQEGGGLDNEQFF | TGCGCCTGCAGCCAAGAAGGGGGGGGCCTTGACAATGAGCAGTTCTTC
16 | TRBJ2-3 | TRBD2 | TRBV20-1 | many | CSARDLGRGGSDTQYF | TGCAGTGCTAGAGATCTTGGGCGGGGGGGCTCAGATACGCAGTATTTT
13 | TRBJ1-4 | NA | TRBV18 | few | CASSRGSNEKLFF | TGTGCCAGCTCACGGGGTTCCAATGAAAAACTGTTTTTT
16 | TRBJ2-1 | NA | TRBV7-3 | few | CASSLRLSGSRDEQFF | TGTGCCAGCAGCTTACGGCTCTCGGGTAGTAGGGATGAGCAGTTCTTC
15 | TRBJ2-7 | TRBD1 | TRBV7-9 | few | CASSLPRTGAYEQYF | TGTGCCAGCAGCTTACCTAGGACAGGGGCCTACGAGCAGTACTTC
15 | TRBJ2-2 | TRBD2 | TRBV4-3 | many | CASSHLAGGTGELFF | TGCGCCAGCAGCCATTTAGCGGGGGGAACCGGGGAGCTGTTTTTT
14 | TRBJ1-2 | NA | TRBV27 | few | CASSSRAGDGGYTF | TGTGCCAGCAGTTCCCGGGCGGGGGACGGTGGCTACACCTTC
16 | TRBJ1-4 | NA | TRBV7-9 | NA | CASSLESAGRNEKLFF | TGTGCCAGCAGCTTAGAATCCGCAGGCCGGAATGAAAAACTGTTTTTT
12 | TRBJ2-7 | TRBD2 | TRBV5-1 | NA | CASSSGGGVRYF | TGCGCCAGCAGCTCGGGAGGCGGGGTGCGGTACTTC
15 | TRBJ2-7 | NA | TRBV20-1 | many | CSARDPRRSSYEQYF | TGCAGTGCTAGAGATCCCCGTAGGAGCTCCTACGAGCAGTACTTC
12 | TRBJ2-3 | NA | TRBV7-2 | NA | CASTAVTDTQYF | TGTGCCAGCACCGCTGTCACAGATACGCAGTATTTT
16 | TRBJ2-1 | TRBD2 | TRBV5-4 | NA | CASSPGGERGYNEQFF | TGTGCCAGCAGCCCCGGGGGGGAGCGGGGATACAATGAGCAGTTCTTC
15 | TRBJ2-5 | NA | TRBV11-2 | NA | CASSRDPGHQETQYF | TGTGCCAGCAGCAGAGACCCGGGACACCAAGAGACCCAGTACTTC
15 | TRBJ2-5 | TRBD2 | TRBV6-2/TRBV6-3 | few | CASSSRLAGGETQYF | TGTGCCAGCAGTTCCCGACTAGCGGGGGGAGAGACCCAGTACTTC
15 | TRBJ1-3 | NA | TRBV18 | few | CASSPGHPSGNTIYF | TGTGCCAGCTCACCTGGACACCCTTCTGGAAACACCATATATTTT
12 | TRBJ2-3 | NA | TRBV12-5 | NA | CVSGVKTDTQYF | TGTGTTAGTGGTGTCAAGACAGATACGCAGTATTTT
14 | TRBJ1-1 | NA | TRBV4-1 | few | CASSLVSGGTEAFF | TGCGCCAGCAGCCTTGTATCGGGGGGCACTGAAGCTTTCTTT
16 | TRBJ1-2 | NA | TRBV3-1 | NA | CASSHPDRLNGEGYTF | TGTGCCAGCAGCCATCCTGACAGGCTAAACGGGGAAGGCTACACCTTC
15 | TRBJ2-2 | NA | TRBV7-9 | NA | CASSFPPGNAGELFF | TGTGCCAGCAGCTTTCCCCCGGGGAACGCCGGGGAGCTGTTTTTT
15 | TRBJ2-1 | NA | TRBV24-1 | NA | CATSDHSSGDNEQFF | TGTGCCACCAGTGACCACTCGAGCGGCGACAATGAGCAGTTCTTC
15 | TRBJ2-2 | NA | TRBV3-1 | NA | CASSQDPRQSGELFF | TGTGCCAGCAGCCAAGATCCCCGACAATCCGGGGAGCTGTTTTTT
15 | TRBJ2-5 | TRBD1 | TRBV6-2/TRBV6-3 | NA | CASRTLQGAGKAQYF | TGTGCCAGCAGAACCCTACAGGGGGCCGGGAAGGCCCAGTACTTC
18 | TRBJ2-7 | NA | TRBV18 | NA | CASSPPSRVTAPSYEQYF | TGTGCCAGCTCACCACCGAGCAGGGTGACAGCCCCATCCTACGAGCAGTACTTC
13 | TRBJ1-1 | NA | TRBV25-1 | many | CASRNWLSTEAFF | TGTGCCAGCAGGAACTGGTTGAGCACTGAAGCTTTCTTT
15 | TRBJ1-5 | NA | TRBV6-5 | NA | CASTWGSYSNQPQHF | TGTGCCAGCACTTGGGGGTCTTATAGCAATCAGCCCCAGCATTTT
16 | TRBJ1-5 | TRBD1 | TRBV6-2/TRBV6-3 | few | CASSYTGQGASQPQHF | TGTGCCAGCAGTTACACGGGACAGGGGGCCTCACAGCCCCAGCATTTT
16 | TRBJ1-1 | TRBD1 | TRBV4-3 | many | CASVLNPGQQNTEAFF | TGCGCCAGCGTCCTAAATCCGGGACAGCAAAACACTGAAGCTTTCTTT
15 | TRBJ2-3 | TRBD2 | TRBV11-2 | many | CASSLGTSGGDTQYF | TGTGCCAGCAGCTTAGGGACTAGCGGGGGAGATACGCAGTATTTT
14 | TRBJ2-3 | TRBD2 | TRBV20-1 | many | CSAKLAGDTDTQYF | TGCAGTGCCAAACTAGCGGGGGACACAGATACGCAGTATTTT
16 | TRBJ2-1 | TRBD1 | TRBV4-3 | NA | CASSQSPRDRNNEQFF | TGCGCCAGCAGCCAAAGCCCCCGGGACAGGAACAATGAGCAGTTCTTC
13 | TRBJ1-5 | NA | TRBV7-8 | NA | CASSLQGFQPQHF | TGTGCCAGCAGCTTACAGGGCTTTCAGCCCCAGCATTTT
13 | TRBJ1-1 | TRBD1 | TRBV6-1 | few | CASRPRQGRGAFF | TGTGCCAGCAGACCCAGACAGGGGAGAGGAGCTTTCTTT
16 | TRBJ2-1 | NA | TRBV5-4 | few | CASSPGQGRGGNEQFF | TGTGCCAGCAGCCCCGGTCAGGGCAGGGGGGGCAATGAGCAGTTCTTC
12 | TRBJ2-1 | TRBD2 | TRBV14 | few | CASSQVAGVQFF | TGTGCCAGCAGCCAAGTGGCGGGGGTCCAGTTCTTC
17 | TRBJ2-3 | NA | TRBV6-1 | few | CASRQFPQGKGTDTQYF | TGTGCCAGCAGACAATTTCCTCAGGGGAAAGGAACAGATACGCAGTATTTT
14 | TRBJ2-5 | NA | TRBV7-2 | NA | CASTWGASGETQYF | TGTGCCAGCACCTGGGGGGCCTCGGGGGAGACCCAGTACTTC
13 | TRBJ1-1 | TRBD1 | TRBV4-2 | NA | CASSEDRGTEAFF | TGTGCCAGCAGCGAGGACAGGGGGACTGAAGCTTTCTTT
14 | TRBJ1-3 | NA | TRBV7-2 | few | CASSWTVNGNTIYF | TGTGCCAGCAGCTGGACAGTTAATGGAAACACCATATATTTT
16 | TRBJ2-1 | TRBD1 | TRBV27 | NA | CASSLSGTGRAYEQFF | TGTGCCAGCAGTTTATCGGGGACAGGGCGTGCCTATGAGCAGTTCTTC
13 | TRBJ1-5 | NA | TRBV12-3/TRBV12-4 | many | CASSYIGAQPQHF | TGTGCCAGCAGTTATATAGGGGCTCAGCCCCAGCATTTT
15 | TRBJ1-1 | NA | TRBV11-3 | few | CASSTGGVGNTEAFF | TGTGCCAGCAGCACGGGGGGGGTCGGAAACACTGAAGCTTTCTTT
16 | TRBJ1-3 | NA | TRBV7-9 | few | CASSRLRSSSGNTIYF | TGTGCCAGCAGCCGGCTCCGCTCCAGCTCTGGAAACACCATATATTTT
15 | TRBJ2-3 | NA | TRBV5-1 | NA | CASRRTATSTDTQYF | TGCGCCAGCAGACGGACAGCTACTAGCACAGATACGCAGTATTTT
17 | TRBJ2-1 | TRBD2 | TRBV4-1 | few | CASSQEGWTSGGDEQFF | TGCGCCAGCAGCCAAGAAGGTTGGACTAGCGGGGGGGATGAGCAGTTCTTC
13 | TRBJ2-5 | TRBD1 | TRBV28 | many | CASSDRVQETQYF | TGTGCCAGCAGCGACAGGGTTCAAGAGACCCAGTACTTC
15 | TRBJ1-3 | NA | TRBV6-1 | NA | CASSEVRGSGNTIYF | TGTGCCAGCAGTGAAGTCCGGGGCTCTGGAAACACCATATATTTT
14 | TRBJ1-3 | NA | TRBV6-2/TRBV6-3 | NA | CASKTWSSGNTIYF | TGTGCCAGCAAGACTTGGAGCTCTGGAAACACCATATATTTT
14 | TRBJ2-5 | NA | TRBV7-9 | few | CASSLALNQETQYF | TGTGCCAGCAGCTTAGCTCTCAACCAAGAGACCCAGTACTTC
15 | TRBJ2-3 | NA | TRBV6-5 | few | CASSYSVESTDTQYF | TGTGCCAGCAGTTACTCCGTTGAAAGCACAGATACGCAGTATTTT
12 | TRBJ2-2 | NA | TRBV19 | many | CASSRQDGELFF | TGTGCCAGTAGTCGGCAGGACGGGGAGCTGTTTTTT
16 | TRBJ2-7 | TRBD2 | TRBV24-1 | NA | CATSEPGLAGLNEQYF | TGTGCCACCAGTGAACCGGGACTAGCGGGGCTCAACGAGCAGTACTTC
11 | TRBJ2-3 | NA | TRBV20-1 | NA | CRGGVGDTQYF | TGCAGGGGGGGAGTCGGAGATACGCAGTATTTT
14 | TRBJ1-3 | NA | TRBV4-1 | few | CASSHSGNGNTIYF | TGCGCCAGCAGCCACTCTGGGAATGGAAACACCATATATTTT